This T cell receptor (beta chain) was documented in a study of CD8 T cells in ankylosing spondylitis. Germline values: CDR1 DFQATT, CDR2 SNEGSKA (reference sequence). This CDR3 is built from 14 residues. Trimming removed 5 bases at V and 8 bases at J, with 18 bases between. TCRdb passed the 5' RACE reads through MiXCR, listing each CDR3 protein once. The repertoire holds a few hundred thousand distinct CDR3 sequences, with 20% to 30% as singletons. This clonotype was counted a few times. Input material: blood, either unsorted or a sorted T cell fraction (not recorded which). This clonotype originated in a male donor with ankylosing spondylitis or in good health (not recorded which). The rearrangement joins TRBV20-1 to TRBJ1-4; a weak D match, TRBD1 (6 bases). In nucleotides, the CDR3 is TGCAGTGCTCGGGGGGCTGGGACCTCGGAAAAACTGTTTTTT. This codes for CSARGAGTSEKLFF.